This T cell receptor beta chain stems from a study of post-analysis software for immune sequencing data. In the study overall: Some patients lacked subtype; others had relapsing-remitting, secondary progressive or progressive-relapsing disease.

Remarks on this clonotype: Its antigen is not known.

Whole-study findings and limits: The F measure placed samples prepared in the same batch into strongly shared clusters.

The TCR beta cDNA libraries carried unique molecular identifiers. TCRdb reprocessed the PCR reads via MiXCR and lists one record per CDR3 protein. This sample has around 400,000 distinct CDR3 sequences, with approximately 42% found just once. This TCR came from a girl aged 2 to 9 with multiple sclerosis. Sequencing was performed on blood.

In nucleotides, the CDR3 is TGTGCCAGCAGCAAATGTGGGGGACAGGGGGTTTACGAGCAGTACTTC. As protein: CASSKCGGQGVYEQYF. The chain links TRBV21-1 to TRBJ2-7; the table assigns TRBD1, which was not confirmed against the DNA. TRBV21-1 is noted as a pseudogene. The CDR3 runs 16 residues.